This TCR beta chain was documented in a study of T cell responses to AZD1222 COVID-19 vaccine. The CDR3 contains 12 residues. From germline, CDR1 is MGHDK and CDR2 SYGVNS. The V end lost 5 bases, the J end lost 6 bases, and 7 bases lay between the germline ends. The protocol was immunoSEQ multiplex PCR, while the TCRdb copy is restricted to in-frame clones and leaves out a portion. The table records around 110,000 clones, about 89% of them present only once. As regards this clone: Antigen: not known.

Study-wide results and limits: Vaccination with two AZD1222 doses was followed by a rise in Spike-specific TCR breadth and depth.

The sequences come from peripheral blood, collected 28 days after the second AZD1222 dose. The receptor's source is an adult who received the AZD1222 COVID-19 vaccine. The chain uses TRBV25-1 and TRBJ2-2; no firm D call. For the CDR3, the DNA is TGTGCCAGCAGTCCGGTGGCCGGGGAGCTGTTTTTT. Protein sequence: CASSPVAGELFF.